The 23 T cell receptor beta chains presented below share a single source sample, sequenced in a study of T cell responses to AZD1222 COVID-19 vaccine. Clones were sequenced by immunoSEQ multiplex PCR, and TCRdb holds only the in-frame ones, with some missing. The sample consists of some 110,000 clones, around 89% of them appearing once. Specimen: peripheral blood, collected on day 0 of AZD1222 vaccination. The receptors originated from an adult in good health.

J is TRBJ1-2 and V is TRBV5-6; no clear D gene. Looked up from germline, CDR1 is SGHDT and CDR2 is YYEEEE. The CDR3 sequence is 15 residues long. The V end was cut by 1 base, the J end by 3 bases, with 13 bases between. The CDR3 DNA is TGTGCCAGCAGCTTGCGGGGTAGCGTTGACTATGGCTACACCTTC. This encodes CASSLRGSVDYGYTF.

This rearrangement joins TRBV19 to TRBJ1-6; tentative D call: TRBD1 (5 bases). Trimming took off 7 bases at V and 4 bases at J, with 14 bases between the two ends. This CDR3 is built from 15 residues. Germline-derived CDR1 and CDR2 are LNHDA and SQIVND (reference sequence). The CDR3 here is CASTTDRIYNSPLHF. DNA for the CDR3: TGTGCCAGTACCACAGACAGAATTTATAATTCACCCCTCCACTTT.

The gene calls are TRBV6-5 and TRBJ2-7; 7 bases line up with TRBD1. The CDR3 covers 12 residues. The germline CDR1 and CDR2 sequences are MNHEY and SVGAGI. J was trimmed by 5 bases and V by 6 bases; bases with no gene match: 4. This CDR3 is CASSGTVDEQYF. As DNA, the CDR3 is TGTGCCAGCAGCGGGACAGTGGACGAGCAGTACTTC.

The chain couples TRBV19 to TRBJ1-6, with TRBD1 matching over 11 bases. Germline V gene lookup returns CDR1 LNHDA and CDR2 SQIVND (reference sequence). J lost 7 bases, V lost 5 bases, and 4 bases had no gene match. This CDR3 contains 15 residues. CDR3 coding DNA: TGTGCCAGTAGTGCGCGGGACAGGGGGAATTCACCCCTCCACTTT. Protein: CASSARDRGNSPLHF.

The rearrangement uses TRBV5-1 and TRBJ2-5; TRBD1 agrees at 7 bases. V shed 4 bases and J 3 bases; nucleotides not matched to a gene: 15. Germline V gene data show CDR1 as SGHRS and CDR2 as YFSETQ. This CDR3 has 17 amino acids. CDR3 in amino acids: CASSKYFSGQQKETQYF. CDR3 in DNA: TGCGCCAGCAGCAAGTACTTCTCGGGACAGCAAAAAGAGACCCAGTACTTC. Full variable domain (outside the CDR3, taken from reference TRBV5-1 and TRBJ2-5): KAGVTQTPRYLIKTRGQQVTLSCSPISGHRSVSWYQQTPGQGLQFLFEYFSETQRNKGNFPGRFSGRQFSNSRSEMNVSTLELGDSALYLCASSKYFSGQQKETQYFGPGTRLLVL.

This chain links TRBV24-1 with TRBJ2-2; TRBD2 aligns across 7 bases. The CDR3 contains 15 residues. V was clipped by 2 bases and J by 4 bases; unmatched bases: 3. Germline lookup yields CDR1 KGHDR and CDR2 SFDVKD. In DNA form, the CDR3 reads TGTGCCACCAGTGATTCCGGGGGGTTCACCGGGGAGCTGTTTTTT. Translating gives CATSDSGGFTGELFF.

The V and J genes are TRBV28 and TRBJ2-2, with D perhaps TRBD1 or TRBD2 (5 bases each). The germline CDR1 and CDR2 sequences are MDHEN and SYDVKM. The CDR3 contains 13 residues. The V and J ends lost 6 bases and 4 bases respectively, with 9 bases between them. The CDR3 reads CASRGTVTGELFF. In DNA, the CDR3 is TGTGCCAGCAGAGGGACGGTCACCGGGGAGCTGTTTTTT. Looking up the rest from reference TRBV28 and TRBJ2-2 gives the full variable domain: DVKVTQSSRYLVKRTGEKVFLECVQDMDHENMFWYRQDPGLGLRLIYFSYDVKMKEKGDIPEGYSVSREKKERFSLILESASTNQTSMYLCASRGTVTGELFFGEGSRLTVL.

This clone was observed once. The rearrangement links TRBV19 to TRBJ1-1, with D tentatively TRBD1 (6 bases). Germline values: CDR1 LNHDA, CDR2 SQIVND (reference sequence). The CDR3 is 16 amino acids. V lost 4 bases, J lost 0 bases, and 15 bases lay in between. Here the CDR3 reads CASSTTGLELNTEAFF. The CDR3 DNA sequence: TGTGCCAGTAGTACGACAGGACTTGAGCTGAACACTGAAGCTTTCTTT.

This clone was seen only once. The J gene is TRBJ2-7, the V gene TRBV27, with 7 bases lining up with TRBD1. CDR3 length: 14 amino acids. In germline, CDR1 is MNHEY, CDR2 SMNVEV (reference sequence). V shed 5 bases, J shed 5 bases, and the junction held 9 bases outside the gene matches. CDR3 sequence (DNA): TGTGCCAGCAGTCTGCTCGGGACAGCCAACGAGCAGTACTTC. It is translated as CASSLLGTANEQYF.

This sequence joins TRBV11-3 and TRBJ2-6; possible D gene TRBD1, 5 bases. V lost 0 bases, J lost 2 bases, and 8 bases lay in between. The CDR3 runs to 16 residues. Germline loops: CDR1 SGHNT, CDR2 YENEEA. The CDR3 is CASSLEGPAGANVLTF. The CDR3 nucleotides read TGTGCCAGCAGCTTAGAGGGGCCAGCTGGGGCCAACGTCCTGACTTTC. Full variable domain (missing parts from reference TRBV11-3 and TRBJ2-6): EAGVVQSPRYKIIEKKQPVAFWCNPISGHNTLYWYLQNLGQGPELLIRYENEEAVDDSQLPKDRFSAERLKGVDSTLKIQPAELGDSAVYLCASSLEGPAGANVLTFGAGSRLTVL.

The chain uses TRBV27 and TRBJ2-3; D might be TRBD2 (6 bases). Trimming left V 6 bases short and J 1 base short, with 17 bases between. Germline loops: CDR1 MNHEY, CDR2 SMNVEV (reference sequence). This CDR3 has 16 amino acids. The CDR3 nucleotides read TGTGCCAGCAGAGGGGTAAAGCGGGCTGGCACAGATACGCAGTATTTT. This translates into CASRGVKRAGTDTQYF.

Comment on this clone: Other DNA sequences in this specimen translate into the identical CDR3. This chain uses TRBV19 with TRBJ1-2; the D is unclear. The ends were cut back, 3 bases at V and 4 bases at J, with 6 bases in the middle. The CDR3 has 12 residues. Germline values: CDR1 LNHDA, CDR2 SQIVND (reference sequence). CDR3 sequence: CASSIPGYGYTF. DNA of the CDR3: TGTGCCAGTAGTATTCCGGGCTATGGCTACACCTTC.

The J gene is TRBJ1-1, the V gene TRBV5-4; D might be TRBD1 (6 bases). The germline V and J ends were trimmed by 0 bases and 6 bases, with 9 bases remaining between them. The CDR3 extends over 13 amino acids. Germline V gene data show CDR1 as SGHNT and CDR2 as YYREEE (reference sequence). The CDR3 region has the DNA TGTGCCAGCAGCTTGGACAGGGACCCTGAAGCTTTCTTT. It specifies CASSLDRDPEAFF. Combining the CDR3 with reference TRBV5-4 and TRBJ1-1 gives the whole variable domain ETGVTQSPTHLIKTRGQQVTLRCSSQSGHNTVSWYQQALGQGPQFIFQYYREEENGRGNFPPRFSGLQFPNYSSELNVNALELDDSALYLCASSLDRDPEAFFGQGTRLTVV.

DNA for the CDR3: TGTGCCAGCAGACTACTAGCGGGCACAGATACGCAGTATTTT. Translating gives CASRLLAGTDTQYF. The chain uses TRBV2 and TRBJ2-3, with 8 bases matching TRBD2. The CDR3 is 14 amino acids. V gave up 6 bases and J gave up 1 base; unmatched junction bases: 3. Germline V gene data show CDR1 as SNHLY and CDR2 as FYNNEI.

The chain couples TRBV7-2 to TRBJ2-7, with TRBD1 identical over 11 bases. CDR3 length: 15 residues. The ends lost 5 bases at V and 4 bases at J; junction bases unmatched: 7. Germline CDR1 reads SGHTA; CDR2 reads FQGNSA. CDR3 region: CASSRPGQGVYEQYF. The CDR3 region has the DNA TGTGCCAGCAGCAGGCCGGGACAGGGGGTATACGAGCAGTACTTC.

The J gene is TRBJ1-2, the V gene TRBV28, with TRBD1 matching over 7 bases. The V gene's germline CDR1 is MDHEN and CDR2 SYDVKM. This CDR3 has 14 residues. With V trimmed by 8 bases and J by 2 bases, 8 bases remained unmatched. CDR3 sequence reads: CASGAIQGNYGYTF. DNA of the CDR3: TGTGCCAGCGGGGCTATACAGGGGAACTATGGCTACACCTTC.

The chain joins TRBV7-9 to TRBJ1-1; 8 nucleotides align to TRBD1. With V trimmed by 3 bases and J by 3 bases, 3 bases remained unmatched. The length of the CDR3 is 14 residues. Germline CDR1 SEHNR, CDR2 FQNEAQ (reference sequence). Written as DNA, the CDR3 is TGTGCCAGCAGCTTCACGGGACAGGACACTGAAGCTTTCTTT. It codes for CASSFTGQDTEAFF.

The chain combines TRBV5-4 with TRBJ2-7, with D perhaps TRBD1 (6 bases). The V and J ends lost 8 bases and 2 bases respectively, with 17 bases between them. The germline V gene has CDR1 SGHNT and CDR2 YYREEE (reference sequence). The CDR3 sequence is 14 residues long. CDR3 region: CARGPGHTTYEQYF. CDR3 nucleotides: TGTGCCAGGGGACCGGGACATACAACCTACGAGCAGTACTTC.

The CDR3 spells CASTTGVNGEQYF. The DNA of the CDR3 is TGTGCCAGCACTACGGGAGTGAATGGCGAGCAGTACTTC. The chain is built from TRBV28 and TRBJ2-7; TRBD2 might be the D (6 bases). Germline CDR1 is MDHEN and CDR2 is SYDVKM. The V end was cut by 7 bases, the J end by 6 bases, with 16 bases between. The CDR3 covers 13 residues.

This sequence joins TRBV15 and TRBJ2-4, with D uncertain. V shed 3 bases and J shed 6 bases, with 3 bases lying between them. The length of the CDR3 is 11 residues. Looked up from germline, CDR1 is LNHNV and CDR2 is YYDKDF (reference sequence). CDR3 sequence reads: CATSSRNIQYF. CDR3 DNA: TGTGCCACCAGCAGTCGAAACATTCAGTACTTC.

In regard to this clone: Other DNA sequences in the sample encode the same CDR3. V and J are TRBV7-9 and TRBJ2-7; TRBD2 aligns across 12 bases. V was pared by 6 bases and J by 3 bases, with 3 bases of the junction left unmatched. Germline V lookup: CDR1 SEHNR, CDR2 FQNEAQ (reference sequence). The CDR3 totals 14 residues. CDR3 nucleotides: TGTGCCAGCAGTTTGACTAGCGGGAGCTACGAGCAGTACTTC. Translating it yields CASSLTSGSYEQYF.

This rearrangement joins TRBV7-8 to TRBJ2-4; TRBD2 is a possible D gene (6 bases). Per germline, CDR1 SGHVS and CDR2 FQNEAQ. The V end was cut by 6 bases, the J end by 8 bases, with 14 bases between. This CDR3 region has 13 residues. This chain's CDR3 is CASRLRELDIQYF. CDR3 bases: TGTGCCAGCAGATTGCGGGAATTAGACATTCAGTACTTC.

CDR3 in amino acids: CASRWGSREKLFF. The CDR3 DNA reads as TGCGCCAGCAGGTGGGGGAGTCGGGAAAAACTGTTTTTT. The rearrangement links TRBV5-1 to TRBJ1-4; TRBD1 is a possible D gene (5 bases). Germline CDR1 and CDR2: SGHRS and YFSETQ. V was shortened by 5 bases and J by 8 bases, with 13 bases between the two germline ends. This CDR3 is built from 13 residues.